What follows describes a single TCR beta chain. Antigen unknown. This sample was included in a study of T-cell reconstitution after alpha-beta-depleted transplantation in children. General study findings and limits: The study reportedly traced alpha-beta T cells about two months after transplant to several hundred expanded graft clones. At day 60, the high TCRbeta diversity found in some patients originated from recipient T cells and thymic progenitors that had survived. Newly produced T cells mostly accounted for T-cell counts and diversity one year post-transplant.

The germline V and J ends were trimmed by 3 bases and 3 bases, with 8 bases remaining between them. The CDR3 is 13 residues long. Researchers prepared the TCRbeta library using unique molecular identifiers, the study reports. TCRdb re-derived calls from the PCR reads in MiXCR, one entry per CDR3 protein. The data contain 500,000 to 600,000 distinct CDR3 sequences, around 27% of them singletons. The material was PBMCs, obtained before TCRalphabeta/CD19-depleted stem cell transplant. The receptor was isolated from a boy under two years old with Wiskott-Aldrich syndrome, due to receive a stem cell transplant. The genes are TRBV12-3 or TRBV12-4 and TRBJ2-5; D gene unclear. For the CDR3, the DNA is TGTGCCAGCAGTTTGTGGGCGGAAGAGACCCAGTACTTC. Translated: CASSLWAEETQYF.